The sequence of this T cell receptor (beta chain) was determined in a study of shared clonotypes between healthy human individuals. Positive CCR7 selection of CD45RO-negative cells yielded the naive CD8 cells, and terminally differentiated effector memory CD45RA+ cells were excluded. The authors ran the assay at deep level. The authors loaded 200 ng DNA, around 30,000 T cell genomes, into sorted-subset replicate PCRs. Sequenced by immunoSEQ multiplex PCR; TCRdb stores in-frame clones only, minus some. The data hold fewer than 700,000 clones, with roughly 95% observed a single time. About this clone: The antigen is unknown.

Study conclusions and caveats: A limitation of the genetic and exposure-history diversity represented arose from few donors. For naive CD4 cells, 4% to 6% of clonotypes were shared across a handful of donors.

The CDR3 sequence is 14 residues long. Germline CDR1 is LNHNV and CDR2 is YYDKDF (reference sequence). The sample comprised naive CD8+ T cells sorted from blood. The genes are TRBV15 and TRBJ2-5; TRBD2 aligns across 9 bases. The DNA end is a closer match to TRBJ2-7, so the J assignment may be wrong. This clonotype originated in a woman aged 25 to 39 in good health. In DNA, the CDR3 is TGTGCCACCAGCAGTTATAGCGGGAGCTACGAGCAGTACTTC. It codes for CATSSYSGSYEQYF.